Following are 21 T cell receptor beta chains from one sample sequenced in a study of patients and donors after allogeneic stem cell transplantation. TCRdb redid the calling of the RT-PCR reads with MiXCR, one entry per CDR3 protein. This sample has about 230,000 distinct CDR3 sequences, with 13% to 15% found just once. Sequencing was performed on blood, either unsorted or a sorted T cell fraction (not recorded which). The receptors derive from a human donor who was either an allogeneic HSCT recipient or a stem cell or donor lymphocyte infusion donor (not recorded which). It is not recorded whose cells these are; they may come from a transplant donor.

This chain joins TRBV4-2 and TRBJ1-1; 11 bases align to TRBD1. Germline lookup yields CDR1 LGHNA and CDR2 YNFKEQ. Trimming removed 2 bases from V and 5 bases from J; junction bases left unmatched: 7. The CDR3 loop spans 16 amino acids. CDR3 region: CASSQLGQGAWTEAFF. CDR3 nucleotide sequence: TGTGCCAGCAGCCAATTAGGACAGGGGGCGTGGACTGAAGCTTTCTTT.

The chain combines TRBV15 with TRBJ2-5; TRBD1 agrees at 9 bases. This CDR3 has 14 residues. Germline assignment: CDR1 LNHNV and CDR2 YYDKDF (reference sequence). V was clipped by 4 bases and J by 4 bases; unmatched bases: 4. The CDR3 DNA reads as TGTGCCACCAGCAATGGACAGGGGTCAGAGACCCAGTACTTC. Protein sequence: CATSNGQGSETQYF. Drawing the rest from reference TRBV15 and TRBJ2-5, the complete variable domain is DAMVIQNPRYQVTQFGKPVTLSCSQTLNHNVMYWYQQKSSQAPKLLFHYYDKDFNNEADTPDNFQSRRPNTSFCFLDIRSPGLGDTAMYLCATSNGQGSETQYFGPGTRLLVL.

This rearrangement joins TRBV7-3 to TRBJ1-2; TRBD1 is a possible D gene (5 bases). The CDR3 length is 13 residues. Germline V gene lookup returns CDR1 SGHTA and CDR2 FQGTGA. V lost 4 bases and J 6 bases, leaving 12 bases between the germline ends. The CDR3 sequence is CASSYDSRDGYTF. CDR3 coding DNA: TGTGCCAGCAGCTACGACAGCCGCGATGGCTACACCTTC.

This sequence joins TRBV5-1 and TRBJ2-7, with D perhaps matching TRBD1 (6 bases). The CDR3 is 13 amino acids. CDR1 and CDR2 from the germline V gene are SGHRS and YFSETQ. Trimming pared 4 bases from V and 4 bases from J, leaving 12 bases between. CDR3 bases: TGCGCCAGCAGCGGGGACAACTTTTACGAGCAGTACTTC. Translation gives CASSGDNFYEQYF.

In its sample, this clonotype was seen many times. The rearrangement uses TRBV3-1 and TRBJ2-3; TRBD2 matches at 8 bases. CDR1 and CDR2 from the germline V gene are LGHDT and YNNKEL (reference sequence). The V and J ends lost 0 bases and 2 bases, in that order; junction bases with no gene match: 7. CDR3 length: 17 residues. DNA for the CDR3: TGTGCCAGCAGCCAAGACGACCGGGGGGGTCCCACAGATACGCAGTATTTT. Protein product: CASSQDDRGGPTDTQYF.

This rearrangement joins TRBV18 to TRBJ2-1; D is possibly TRBD1 (5 bases). Trimming cost V 4 bases and J 6 bases, with 7 bases left between them. The CDR3 runs 12 residues. The germline V gene encodes CDR1 KGHSH and CDR2 LQKENI. CDR3 sequence (DNA): TGTGCCAGCTCACTAGGGGTCAATGAGCAGTTCTTC. This translates into CASSLGVNEQFF.

This clonotype occurred many times. The genes are TRBV10-3 and TRBJ2-1; D is uncertain. Trimming left V 5 bases short and J 9 bases short, with 11 bases between. Germline values: CDR1 ENHRY, CDR2 SYGVKD. CDR3 size: 12 residues. CDR3 sequence (DNA): TGTGCCATCAGTTCCTTTCCATCTGAGCAGTTCTTC. Amino acid sequence: CAISSFPSEQFF.

This clonotype appeared a few times. This chain joins TRBV5-1 and TRBJ2-3; the D is unclear. The length of the CDR3 is 14 residues. V was shortened by 7 bases and J by 4 bases, with 16 bases between the two germline ends. Looked up from germline, CDR1 is SGHRS and CDR2 is YFSETQ. This CDR3 is CASSPFPKADTQYF. The CDR3 region has the DNA TGCGCCAGCTCCCCCTTCCCGAAGGCAGATACGCAGTATTTT. Supplemented by reference TRBV5-1 and TRBJ2-3, the full variable domain reads KAGVTQTPRYLIKTRGQQVTLSCSPISGHRSVSWYQQTPGQGLQFLFEYFSETQRNKGNFPGRFSGRQFSNSRSEMNVSTLELGDSALYLCASSPFPKADTQYFGPGTRLTVL.

This clonotype appeared many times. The rearrangement uses TRBV7-2 and TRBJ1-2; D unresolved. From germline, CDR1 is SGHTA and CDR2 FQGNSA. V was pared by 6 bases and J by 7 bases, with 15 bases between. CDR3 size: 13 residues. This CDR3 is CASRPGLGIGYTF. CDR3 coding DNA: TGTGCCAGCAGACCGGGTCTGGGGATTGGCTACACCTTC.

Only a few counts were recorded for this clonotype. CDR3 in amino acids: CASSEPRAGGRVDEQFF. As DNA, the CDR3 is TGTGCCAGCAGCGAACCCAGGGCGGGAGGGCGTGTAGATGAGCAGTTCTTC. The genes are TRBV28 and TRBJ2-1, with TRBD2 identical over 9 bases. After removal of 6 bases from V and 8 bases from J, the junction contained 17 bases not matched to a gene. Germline loops: CDR1 MDHEN, CDR2 SYDVKM. The CDR3 spans 17 residues.

Ten or more counts support this clonotype. The J gene is TRBJ2-2, the V gene TRBV24-1; 8 bases align to TRBD1. Germline V gene data show CDR1 as KGHDR and CDR2 as SFDVKD. J gave up 1 base and V 4 bases, and 4 bases lay outside the gene matches. The length of the CDR3 is 16 residues. CDR3 DNA: TGTGCCACCAGTGAAGTCGGGACAGGGAACACCGGGGAGCTGTTTTTT. Its protein is CATSEVGTGNTGELFF.

The chain carries TRBV6-5 and TRBJ2-1; D is ambiguous. The CDR3 has 12 amino acids. The V gene's germline CDR1 is MNHEY and CDR2 SVGAGI. With 5 bases removed from V and 14 bases from J, the gap between germline ends came to 16 bases. The CDR3 sequence: CASSSEQKVEFF. The CDR3 DNA reads TGTGCCAGCAGTAGTGAGCAGAAGGTGGAGTTCTTC.

This clonotype has only a few counts. The V and J genes are TRBV5-1 and TRBJ1-2; D gene uncertain. Germline CDR1 and CDR2: SGHRS and YFSETQ. This CDR3 has 12 amino acids. V was clipped by 0 bases and J by 8 bases, with 8 bases between them. CDR3 amino acids: CASSLDSVGYTF. The CDR3 bases are TGCGCCAGCAGCTTGGACAGCGTGGGCTACACCTTC.

The rearrangement joins TRBV2 to TRBJ1-5, with D possibly being TRBD1 (5 bases). There are 13 residues in the CDR3. Trimming removed 7 bases at V and 1 base at J, with 8 bases between. Germline CDR1 SNHLY, CDR2 FYNNEI. Here the CDR3 DNA reads TGTGCCAGCATGAGGGACAGCAATCAGCCCCAGCATTTT. This encodes CASMRDSNQPQHF.

This clonotype occurred many times. This chain links TRBV24-1 with TRBJ2-1; D gene unclear. Trimming shortened V by 4 bases and J by 0 bases, and 12 bases separated the two germline ends. The CDR3 is made up of 16 amino acids. CDR1 is KGHDR, CDR2 SFDVKD, per germline. CDR3 bases: TGTGCCACCAGTGACCCGATATATAACTCCTACAATGAGCAGTTCTTC. Amino acid sequence: CATSDPIYNSYNEQFF.

There are many counts of this clonotype. The chain carries TRBV10-3 and TRBJ2-3, with D perhaps TRBD1 (6 bases). The V gene lost 3 bases and the J gene lost 0 bases, with 13 bases spanning the gap. CDR3 length equals 16 residues. Germline CDR1 and CDR2: ENHRY and SYGVKD. The CDR3: CAISDRTAISTDTQYF. In nucleotides, the CDR3 is TGTGCCATCAGTGACCGGACAGCGATTAGCACAGATACGCAGTATTTT.

This clonotype was observed a few times. The chain recombines TRBV7-3 with TRBJ2-7; 7 nucleotides line up with TRBD1. CDR3 length: 17 amino acids. The V and J ends lost 5 bases and 1 base, in that order; junction bases with no gene match: 14. Germline CDR1 SGHTA, CDR2 FQGTGA. As DNA, the CDR3 is TGTGCCAGCAGCCCCCATTCAAATCGGGGACAGTCCTACGAGCAGTACTTC. Encoded protein: CASSPHSNRGQSYEQYF.

This clonotype was seen only a few times. The chain carries TRBV2 and TRBJ1-2; D remains ambiguous. The ends were cut back, 3 bases at V and 4 bases at J, with 12 bases in the middle. This CDR3 is 14 amino acids long. In germline, CDR1 is SNHLY, CDR2 FYNNEI. The CDR3 sequence is CASSDKGFAYGYTF. CDR3 in DNA: TGTGCCAGCAGTGATAAAGGGTTTGCCTATGGCTACACCTTC.

At least ten counts were recorded for this clonotype. This chain links TRBV20-1 with TRBJ2-1; D uncertain. The CDR3 is 13 amino acids. V lost 5 bases and J lost 6, with 14 bases in between. CDR1 is DFQATT, CDR2 SNEGSKA, per germline (reference sequence). CDR3 in amino acids: CSAPDQAPNEQFF. CDR3 DNA sequence: TGCAGTGCTCCTGATCAGGCCCCCAATGAGCAGTTCTTC.

This clonotype has a handful of counts. The chain combines TRBV20-1 with TRBJ2-7; the match to TRBD2 covers 8 bases. Germline V gene lookup returns CDR1 DFQATT and CDR2 SNEGSKA (reference sequence). This CDR3 comprises 12 residues. Trimming removed 3 bases from V and 6 bases from J; junction bases left unmatched: 4. This CDR3 reads CSASGTSPEQYF. The CDR3 nucleotides read TGCAGTGCTAGCGGGACTAGTCCCGAGCAGTACTTC.

This clonotype was observed a handful of times. The CDR3 sequence: CSASLQANTGELFF. CDR3 in DNA: TGCAGTGCTAGTCTCCAGGCGAACACCGGGGAGCTGTTTTTT. The chain links TRBV20-1 to TRBJ2-2; no reliable D call. The CDR3 consists of 14 residues. Germline V lookup: CDR1 DFQATT, CDR2 SNEGSKA (reference sequence). Trimming pared 3 bases from V and 0 bases from J, leaving 8 bases between.